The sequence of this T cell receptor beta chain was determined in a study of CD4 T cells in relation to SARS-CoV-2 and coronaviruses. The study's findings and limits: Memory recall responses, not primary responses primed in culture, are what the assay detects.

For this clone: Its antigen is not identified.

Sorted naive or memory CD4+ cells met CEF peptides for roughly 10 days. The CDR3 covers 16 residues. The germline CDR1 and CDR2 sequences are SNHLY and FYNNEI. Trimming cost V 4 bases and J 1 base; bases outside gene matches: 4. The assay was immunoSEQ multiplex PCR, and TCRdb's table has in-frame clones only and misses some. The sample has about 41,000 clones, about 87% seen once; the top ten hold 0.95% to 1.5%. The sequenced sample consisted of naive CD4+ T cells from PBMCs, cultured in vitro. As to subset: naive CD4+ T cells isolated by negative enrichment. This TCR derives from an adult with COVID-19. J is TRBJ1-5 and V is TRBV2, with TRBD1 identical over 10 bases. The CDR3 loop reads CASSGQGAVSNQPQHF. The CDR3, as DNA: TGTGCCAGCAGTGGACAGGGGGCGGTGAGCAATCAGCCCCAGCATTTT.